This TCR beta chain appears in the sequencing data of a study of T cells of healthy individuals. There are 13 residues in the CDR3. TCRdb itself ran the 5' RACE reads through MiXCR, one entry per CDR3 protein. The sample records around 100,000 distinct CDR3 sequences, around 17% being singletons. The receptor was derived from a human donor in good health. This chain uses TRBV12-3 or TRBV12-4 with TRBJ2-5, with D tentatively TRBD2 (5 bases). CDR3 DNA sequence: TGTGCTAGTGGTTTAGGACTGCAAGAGACCCAGTACTTC. Its translation is CASGLGLQETQYF.